The source of this T cell receptor (beta chain) is a study of T-cell reconstitution after alpha-beta-depleted transplantation in children. General study results and limits: For some patients, TCRbeta diversity was high at day 60 because of recipient T cells and thymic progenitors that survived. Counts and diversity of T cells one year after transplant came mostly from newly produced T cells. Several hundred expanded graft clones reportedly were the source of alpha-beta T cells about two months after transplant.

The germline V gene has CDR1 SNHLY and CDR2 FYNNEI. The ends were cut back, 4 bases at V and 5 bases at J, with 18 bases in the middle. The CDR3 is 16 amino acids. This clonotype was found many times. The target antigen is unknown. A library of TCRbeta sequences, prepared with unique molecular identifiers, was generated. Each CDR3 protein is one row after TCRdb ran MiXCR on the PCR reads. The data contain approximately 650,000 distinct CDR3 sequences, under 15% of them singletons. This clonotype originated in a girl under 10 years old with congenital amegakaryocytic thrombocytopenia, due to receive a stem cell transplant. Sample: PBMCs, taken before TCRalphabeta/CD19-depleted stem cell transplant. The genes are TRBV2 and TRBJ2-4; unclear D gene. The CDR3 DNA reads TGTGCCAGCAGTGGTCCGGCGCGCTCTTCTGAAAACATTCAGTACTTC. It specifies CASSGPARSSENIQYF.